These T cell receptor beta chains were read from a single sample in a study of blood T cells in healthy people across ages. A single record per CDR3 protein comes from TCRdb applying MiXCR to the 5' RACE reads. The table lists 550,000 to 700,000 distinct CDR3 sequences, 27% of them singletons, with around 18% in the top ten. What was sequenced was blood. Source of these receptors: a woman in her 70s in good health. Both conserved end residues are part of each CDR3. A D gene is named only where the DNA matches it firmly. Rows may omit the clone size; those that give it use once, few, many or a size class.

j_call v_call clone_size d_call cdr3_aa cdr3_nt
TRBJ2-2 TRBV20-1 - TRBD2 CSARMSGTSGGNTGELFF TGCAGTGCTAGAATGTCCGGGACTAGCGGGGGGAACACCGGGGAGCTGTTTTTT
TRBJ2-4 TRBV5-6 few TRBD2 CASSFGAGGLNF TGTGCCAGCAGCTTCGGTGCGGGGGGGCTGAACTTC
TRBJ2-1 TRBV12-3/TRBV12-4 few - CASVPGPTRNEQFF TGTGCCAGCGTACCGGGACCCACTCGCAATGAGCAGTTCTTC
TRBJ2-3 TRBV29-1 few - CSENTDTQYF TGCAGCGAAAACACAGATACGCAGTATTTT
TRBJ2-4 TRBV6-6 - TRBD2 CASSYSLDLAGGNVQYF TGTGCCAGCAGTTACTCTCTGGATCTAGCGGGGGGAAACGTTCAGTACTTC
TRBJ2-3 TRBV6-5 - TRBD1 CASRSTGTGADTQYF TGTGCCAGCAGATCTACCGGGACAGGGGCGGATACGCAGTATTTT
TRBJ2-7 TRBV5-6 - TRBD2 CASSREDSGGREQYF TGTGCCAGCAGCCGCGAGGATAGCGGGGGTAGGGAGCAGTACTTC
TRBJ2-1 TRBV7-2 - - CASSLSAGQYNEQFF TGTGCCAGCAGCTTATCGGCGGGCCAATACAATGAGCAGTTCTTC
TRBJ1-5 TRBV6-2/TRBV6-3 - - CASSYSPDGGHQPQHF TGTGCCAGCAGTTACTCCCCGGACGGGGGTCATCAGCCCCAGCATTTT
TRBJ2-2 TRBV5-1 few TRBD1 CASSLDGTGGTGELFF TGCGCCAGCAGCTTGGACGGGACAGGGGGCACCGGGGAGCTGTTTTTT
TRBJ1-1 TRBV7-2 - - CASSLDIRDTEAFF TGTGCCAGCAGCTTAGACATAAGGGACACTGAAGCTTTCTTT
TRBJ1-6 TRBV11-3 - - CASSLTTRGQNSPLHF TGTGCCAGCAGCTTAACCACGAGGGGCCAGAATTCACCCCTCCACTTT
TRBJ1-6 TRBV12-5 few TRBD1 CASGPDRDSPLHF TGTGCTAGTGGCCCCGACAGGGATTCACCCCTCCACTTT
TRBJ2-7 TRBV2 many - CASSAGYEQYF TGTGCCAGCAGCGCCGGGTACGAGCAGTACTTC
TRBJ2-5 TRBV7-9 - - CASSPSASVILVQYF TGTGCCAGCAGCCCCTCCGCTAGCGTCATTCTTGTCCAGTACTTC
TRBJ2-1 TRBV20-1 - - CSAVSSYNEQFF TGCAGTGCTGTAAGCTCCTACAATGAGCAGTTCTTC
TRBJ2-7 TRBV7-2 - TRBD2 CASSISGGIPYEQYF TGTGCCAGCAGCATTAGCGGGGGGATCCCTTACGAGCAGTACTTC
TRBJ1-4 TRBV20-1 - - CSASRGAEKLFF TGCAGTGCTAGCCGGGGGGCGGAAAAACTGTTTTTT